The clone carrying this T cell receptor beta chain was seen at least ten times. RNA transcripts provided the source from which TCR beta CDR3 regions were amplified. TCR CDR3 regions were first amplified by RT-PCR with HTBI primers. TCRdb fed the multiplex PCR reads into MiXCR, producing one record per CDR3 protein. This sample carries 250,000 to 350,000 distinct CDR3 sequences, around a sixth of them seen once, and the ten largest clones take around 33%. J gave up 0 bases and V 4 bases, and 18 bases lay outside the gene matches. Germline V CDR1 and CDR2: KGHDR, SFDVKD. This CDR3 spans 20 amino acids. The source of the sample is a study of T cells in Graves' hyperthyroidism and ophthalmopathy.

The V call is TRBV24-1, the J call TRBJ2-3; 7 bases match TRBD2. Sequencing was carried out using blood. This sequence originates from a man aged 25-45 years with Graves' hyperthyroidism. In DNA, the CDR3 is TGTGCCACCAGTGACGCGAGTGGGTTTCAAGCGGGATTTAGCACAGATACGCAGTATTTT. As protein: CATSDASGFQAGFSTDTQYF.